These 10 T cell receptor beta chains share one sample of origin, sequenced in a study of cytomegalovirus exposure and HLA in healthy donors. Both 60 Vbeta primers and 13 Jbeta primers went into the PCR. TCRdb keeps only in-frame clones here, not all; method: immunoSEQ multiplex PCR. Of roughly 110,000 clones listed, 60% to 80% were seen once; the top ten hold over 2.5%. Sequencing input: PBMCs. These receptors originate from a female donor in good health and CMV-seronegative.

V and J are TRBV7-3 and TRBJ2-3, with TRBD2 matching over 9 bases. Germline-derived CDR1 and CDR2 are SGHTA and FQGTGA. The V segment lost 1 base and the J segment 6 bases; nucleotides outside the gene matches: 14. This CDR3 has 18 residues. CDR3 DNA: TGTGCCAGCAGCTTAATAGGTGGGCTAGCGGGGCCCTCGGATACGCAGTATTTT. The encoded protein is CASSLIGGLAGPSDTQYF. The full variable domain, in which reference TRBV7-3 and TRBJ2-3 provide the parts outside the CDR3, is GAGVSQTPSNKVTEKGKYVELRCDPISGHTALYWYRQSLGQGPEFLIYFQGTGAADDSGLPNDRFFAVRPEGSVSTLKIQRTERGDSAVYLCASSLIGGLAGPSDTQYFGPGTRLTVL.

The chain is built from TRBV7-3 and TRBJ2-2; D is perhaps TRBD2 (5 bases). V lost 2 bases to trimming and J lost 4 bases, with 17 bases between them. Germline CDR1 and CDR2: SGHTA and FQGTGA. CDR3 length equals 17 residues. The CDR3 DNA reads TGTGCCAGCAGCTTAGTTTCTGGAGGCCCGAGCACCGGGGAGCTGTTTTTT. This gives the protein CASSLVSGGPSTGELFF.

To note about this clone: Other DNA sequences from this sample encode an identical CDR3 as well. The V call is TRBV9, the J call TRBJ2-5; 7 bases line up with TRBD1. Germline CDR1 SGDLS, CDR2 YYNGEE. The CDR3 is 14 residues long. The V segment lost 2 bases and the J segment 2 bases; nucleotides outside the gene matches: 3. CDR3 sequence reads: CASSVGTVQETQYF. CDR3 nucleotides: TGTGCCAGCAGCGTGGGGACAGTACAAGAGACCCAGTACTTC.

The chain is built from TRBV10-3 and TRBJ2-2; a possible D gene is TRBD1 (5 bases). From germline, CDR1 is ENHRY and CDR2 SYGVKD. There are 16 residues in the CDR3. The germline V and J ends were trimmed by 4 bases and 1 base, with 13 bases remaining between them. CDR3 amino acids: CAISAATVGNTGELFF. Written as DNA, the CDR3 is TGTGCCATCAGTGCGGCGACAGTTGGGAACACCGGGGAGCTGTTTTTT.

This clone was found a few times. The rearrangement joins TRBV7-3 to TRBJ2-7, with 9 positions matching TRBD1. Unmatched junction bases numbered 9, after V lost 2 bases and J lost 7 bases. This CDR3 region has 15 residues. Germline assignment: CDR1 SGHTA and CDR2 FQGTGA. For the CDR3, the DNA is TGTGCCAGCAGCTTATCAGGGACAGGGCTGGAGGAGCAGTACTTC. It encodes CASSLSGTGLEEQYF.

The J gene is TRBJ1-3, the V gene TRBV30; no firm D call. CDR1 is GTSNPN, CDR2 SVGIG, per germline (reference sequence). CDR3 size: 15 residues. The germline V and J ends were trimmed by 3 bases and 1 base, with 13 bases remaining between them. CDR3 amino acids: CAWRVDSRSGNTIYF. CDR3 nucleotides: TGTGCCTGGAGAGTTGACTCGCGATCTGGAAACACCATATATTTT.

V gene TRBV2 combines with J gene TRBJ1-1, with D perhaps TRBD1 (6 bases). V lost 6 bases to trimming and J lost 4 bases, with 12 bases between them. Germline values: CDR1 SNHLY, CDR2 FYNNEI. CDR3 length: 13 residues. The chain's CDR3 is CASRARGGTEAFF. CDR3 DNA sequence: TGTGCCAGCAGGGCCCGAGGGGGCACTGAAGCTTTCTTT.

The chain carries TRBV19 and TRBJ1-1, with D perhaps TRBD1 (6 bases). The ends were cut back, 1 base at V and 0 bases at J, with 12 bases in the middle. CDR3 size: 16 residues. Germline V CDR1 and CDR2: LNHDA, SQIVND (reference sequence). The CDR3 protein is CASSIVARQVNTEAFF. In DNA, the CDR3 is TGTGCCAGTAGTATAGTTGCGAGACAGGTGAACACTGAAGCTTTCTTT. Supplemented by reference TRBV19 and TRBJ1-1, the full variable domain reads DGGITQSPKYLFRKEGQNVTLSCEQNLNHDAMYWYRQDPGQGLRLIYYSQIVNDFQKGDIAEGYSVSREKKESFPLTVTSAQKNPTAFYLCASSIVARQVNTEAFFGQGTRLTVV.

Only a few counts were recorded for this clone. V usage is TRBV7-9 and J usage is TRBJ2-7; 11 nucleotides agree with TRBD1. Trimming removed 5 bases from V and 4 bases from J; junction bases left unmatched: 7. Germline values: CDR1 SEHNR, CDR2 FQNEAQ (reference sequence). CDR3 length equals 15 residues. For the CDR3, the DNA is TGTGCCAGCAGCGGAGGGACAGGGGGGGGGTACGAGCAGTACTTC. This encodes CASSGGTGGGYEQYF. Complete variable domain (other parts from reference TRBV7-9 and TRBJ2-7): DTGVSQNPRHKITKRGQNVTFRCDPISEHNRLYWYRQTLGQGPEFLTYFQNEAQLEKSRLLSDRFSAERPKGSFSTLEIQRTEQGDSAMYLCASSGGTGGGYEQYFGPGTRLTVT.

The J gene is TRBJ2-7, the V gene TRBV7-2, with 7 bases lining up with TRBD1. Germline V gene sequence: CDR1 SGHTA, CDR2 FQGNSA. The CDR3 is made up of 16 amino acids. Germline trimming cut 4 bases from V and 2 bases from J; bases unmatched to any gene: 11. The CDR3 loop is CASSSVAQGYPYEQYF. CDR3 coding DNA: TGTGCCAGCAGCTCCGTGGCACAGGGGTACCCCTACGAGCAGTACTTC.